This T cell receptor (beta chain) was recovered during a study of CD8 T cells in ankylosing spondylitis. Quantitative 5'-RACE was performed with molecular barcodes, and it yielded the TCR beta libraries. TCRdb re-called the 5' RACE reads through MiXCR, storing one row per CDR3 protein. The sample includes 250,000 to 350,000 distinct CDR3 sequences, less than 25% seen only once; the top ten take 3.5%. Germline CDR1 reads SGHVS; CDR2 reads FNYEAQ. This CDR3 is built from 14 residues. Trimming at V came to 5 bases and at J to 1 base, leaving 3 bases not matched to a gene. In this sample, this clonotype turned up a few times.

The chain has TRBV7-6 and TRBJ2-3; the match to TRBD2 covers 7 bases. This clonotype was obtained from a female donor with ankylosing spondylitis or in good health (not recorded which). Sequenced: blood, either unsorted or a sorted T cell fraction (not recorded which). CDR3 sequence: CASSLLARTDTQYF. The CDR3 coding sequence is TGTGCCAGCAGCCTACTAGCGCGCACAGATACGCAGTATTTT.